This T cell receptor beta chain was sequenced in a study of tumor and adjacent non-tumor tissue in lung cancer. The overall study: The cohort had 12 adenocarcinoma, a couple of squamous cell and 1 small cell patients. General observations from the study: Significantly higher TCR diversity was found in tumor than normal lung. In normal lung, the top 100 clones were significantly more dominant than in tumor.

This sample's RNA came from whole unsorted tissue. Newly diagnosed lung cancer patients had thoracic surgery in China, August–late 2014, without prior chemotherapy. TCRbeta libraries were built with three rounds of nested PCR, modified from ARM-PCR. TCRdb fed the multiplex PCR reads into MiXCR, producing one record per CDR3 protein. The table shows 75,000 to 95,000 distinct CDR3 sequences, with less than 75% occurring only once. The CDR3 runs 16 residues. Germline CDR1 SGHNT, CDR2 YENEEA. A remark on this clonotype: Its antigen is unknown. Likely a read error: the CDR3 ends without its conserved phenylalanine or tryptophan.

The source is a man in his 60s with non-small cell lung cancer. The chain has TRBV11-3 and TRBJ2-3; possible D gene TRBD1, 5 bases. Sequencing was performed on lung tumor tissue. In DNA, the CDR3 is TGTGCCATCAGCCTAGGGGTAGGGGCTCACACAGATACGCAGTATTTA. Encoded protein: CAISLGVGAHTDTQYL.